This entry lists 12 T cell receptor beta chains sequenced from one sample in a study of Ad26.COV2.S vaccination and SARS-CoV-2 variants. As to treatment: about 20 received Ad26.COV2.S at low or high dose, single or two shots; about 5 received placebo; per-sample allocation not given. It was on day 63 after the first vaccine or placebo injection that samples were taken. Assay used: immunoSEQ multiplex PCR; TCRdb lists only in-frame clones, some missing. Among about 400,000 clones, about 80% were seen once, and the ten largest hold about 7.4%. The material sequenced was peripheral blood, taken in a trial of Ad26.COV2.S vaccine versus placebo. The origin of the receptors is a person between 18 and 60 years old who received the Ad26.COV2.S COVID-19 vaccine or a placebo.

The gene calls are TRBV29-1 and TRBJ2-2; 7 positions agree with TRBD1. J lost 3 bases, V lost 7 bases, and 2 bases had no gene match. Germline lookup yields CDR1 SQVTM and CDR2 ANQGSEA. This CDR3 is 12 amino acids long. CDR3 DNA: TGCAGCGGGGGACAGTACACCGGGGAGCTGTTTTTT. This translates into CSGGQYTGELFF.

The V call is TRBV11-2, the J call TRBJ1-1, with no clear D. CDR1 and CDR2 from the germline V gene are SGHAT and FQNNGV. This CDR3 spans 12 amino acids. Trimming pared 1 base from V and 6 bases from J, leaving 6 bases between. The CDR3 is CASSLVRPEAFF. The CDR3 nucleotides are TGTGCCAGCAGCTTAGTAAGGCCTGAAGCTTTCTTT.

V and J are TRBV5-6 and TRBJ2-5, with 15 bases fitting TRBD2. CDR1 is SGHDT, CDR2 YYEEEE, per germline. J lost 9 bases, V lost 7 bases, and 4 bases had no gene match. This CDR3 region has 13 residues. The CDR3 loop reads CASGLAGGPAQYF. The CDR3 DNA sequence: TGTGCCAGCGGACTAGCGGGAGGGCCAGCCCAGTACTTC.

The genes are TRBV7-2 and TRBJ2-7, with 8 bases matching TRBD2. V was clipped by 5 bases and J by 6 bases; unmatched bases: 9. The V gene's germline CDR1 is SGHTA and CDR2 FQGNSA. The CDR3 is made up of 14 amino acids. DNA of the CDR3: TGTGCCAGCAGCCCCAGCGGGGGCCGACTCGAGCAGTACTTC. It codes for CASSPSGGRLEQYF.

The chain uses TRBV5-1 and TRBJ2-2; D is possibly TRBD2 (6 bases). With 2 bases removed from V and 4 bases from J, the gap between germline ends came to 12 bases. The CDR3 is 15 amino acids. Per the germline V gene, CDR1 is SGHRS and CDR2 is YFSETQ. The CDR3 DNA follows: TGCGCCAGCAGCTTCCTCGGGGGTGGCACCGGGGAGCTGTTTTTT. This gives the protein CASSFLGGGTGELFF.

The chain's CDR3 is CASSEALGLAGGVEQFF. The CDR3 DNA reads as TGTGCCAGCAGTGAAGCGCTTGGGCTAGCGGGAGGAGTAGAGCAGTTCTTC. The V gene is TRBV2, the J gene TRBJ2-1; the match to TRBD2 covers 11 bases. This CDR3 has 17 residues. Trimming removed 0 bases from V and 10 bases from J; junction bases left unmatched: 11. Germline assignment: CDR1 SNHLY and CDR2 FYNNEI.

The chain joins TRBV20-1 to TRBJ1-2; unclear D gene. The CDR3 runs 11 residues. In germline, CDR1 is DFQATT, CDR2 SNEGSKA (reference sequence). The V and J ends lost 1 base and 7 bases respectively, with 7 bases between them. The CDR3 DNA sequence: TGCAGTGCTAGAGGCCGGGGTGGCTACACCTTC. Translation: CSARGRGGYTF.

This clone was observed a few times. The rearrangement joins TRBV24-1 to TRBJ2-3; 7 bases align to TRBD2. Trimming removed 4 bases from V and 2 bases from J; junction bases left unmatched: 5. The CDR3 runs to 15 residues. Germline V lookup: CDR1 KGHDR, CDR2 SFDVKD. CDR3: CATSDLGGTTDTQYF. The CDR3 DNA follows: TGTGCCACCAGTGACCTCGGGGGGACCACAGATACGCAGTATTTT.

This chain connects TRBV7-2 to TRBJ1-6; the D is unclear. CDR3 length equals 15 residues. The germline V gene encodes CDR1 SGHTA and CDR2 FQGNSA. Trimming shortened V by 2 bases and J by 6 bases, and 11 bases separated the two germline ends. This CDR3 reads CASSLQSGLNSPLHF. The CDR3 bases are TGTGCCAGCAGCTTACAGTCGGGTCTTAATTCACCCCTCCACTTT.

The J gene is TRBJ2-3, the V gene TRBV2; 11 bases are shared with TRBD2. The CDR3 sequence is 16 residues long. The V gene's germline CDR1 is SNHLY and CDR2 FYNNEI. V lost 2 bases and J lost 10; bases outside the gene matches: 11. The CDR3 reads CASSERLAGGLSPQYF. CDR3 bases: TGTGCCAGCAGTGAAAGGCTAGCGGGAGGACTAAGTCCGCAGTATTTT.

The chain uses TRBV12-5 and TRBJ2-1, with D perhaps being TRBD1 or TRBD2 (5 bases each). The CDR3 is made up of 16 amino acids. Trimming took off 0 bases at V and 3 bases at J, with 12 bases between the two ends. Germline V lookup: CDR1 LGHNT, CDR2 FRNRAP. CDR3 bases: TGTGCTAGTGGTTTGGTACTGGGGACCATCTACAATGAGCAGTTCTTC. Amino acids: CASGLVLGTIYNEQFF. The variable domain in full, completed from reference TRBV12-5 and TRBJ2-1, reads DARVTQTPRHKVTEMGQEVTMRCQPILGHNTVFWYRQTMMQGLELLAYFRNRAPLDDSGMPKDRFSAEMPDATLATLKIQPSEPRDSAVYFCASGLVLGTIYNEQFFGPGTRLTVL.

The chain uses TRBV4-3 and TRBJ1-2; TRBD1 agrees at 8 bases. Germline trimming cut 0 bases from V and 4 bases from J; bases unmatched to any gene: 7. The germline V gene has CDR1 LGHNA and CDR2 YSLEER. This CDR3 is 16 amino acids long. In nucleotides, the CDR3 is TGCGCCAGCAGCCAAGATCGACAGGGGTTCCCCTATGGCTACACCTTC. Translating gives CASSQDRQGFPYGYTF.